The 24 T cell receptor beta chains presented below share a single source sample, sequenced in a study of monozygotic twins with inflammatory bowel disease. TCRdb re-called the 5' RACE reads and gives one entry per CDR3 protein, without DNA. The sample data list about 170,000 distinct CDR3 sequences. The sample taken for sequencing was blood. All receptors come from a human donor with ulcerative colitis or Crohn's disease, or a healthy co-twin of an affected twin (not recorded which).

The chain links TRBV6-5 to TRBJ1-2; lacking DNA, the TRBD1 call made by TCRdb goes unchecked. This CDR3 region has 13 residues. Germline values: CDR1 MNHEY, CDR2 SVGAGI. The CDR3 is CASKRQGNYGYTF.

The J gene is TRBJ2-7, the V gene TRBV25-1; TCRdb gives TRBD1 as the D gene, but with no DNA this cannot be confirmed. The V gene's germline CDR1 is MGHDK and CDR2 SYGVNS. The CDR3 runs 14 residues. The chain's CDR3 is CASSRTGRTYEQYF.

The chain carries TRBV28 and TRBJ2-5; TCRdb's D gene call, TRBD2, goes unchecked for lack of DNA. This CDR3 contains 17 residues. Germline values: CDR1 MDHEN, CDR2 SYDVKM. CDR3 residues: CASSLLGAGGPKETQYF.

This chain connects TRBV20-1 to TRBJ2-3. CDR1 is DFQATT and CDR2 is SNEGSKA in the germline V gene (reference sequence). The CDR3 consists of 15 residues. The CDR3 region is CSARDVRHRTDTQYF.

The chain combines TRBV5-1 with TRBJ2-5. The germline gives CDR1 SGHRS, CDR2 YFSETQ. The CDR3 contains 16 residues. This CDR3 reads CASSSSRVGFQETQYF.

V and J are TRBV6-4 and TRBJ2-2. The V gene's germline CDR1 is MRHNA and CDR2 SNTAGT. CDR3 length: 14 amino acids. The CDR3 loop reads CASSVERNTGELFF.

V and J are TRBV7-2 and TRBJ2-1; the D call from TCRdb, TRBD1, cannot be confirmed without DNA. Germline V CDR1 and CDR2: SGHTA, FQGNSA. This CDR3 has 14 residues. CDR3: CASRAIGVYNEQFF.

The rearrangement uses TRBV7-2 and TRBJ2-2; TCRdb returns TRBD2, unconfirmable since there is no DNA. CDR3 length: 17 amino acids. The V gene's germline CDR1 is SGHTA and CDR2 FQGNSA. The CDR3 loop reads CASSLTSGRANTGELFF.

The V call is TRBV25-1, the J call TRBJ2-5; the TCRdb D gene call, TRBD1, has no DNA to confirm it. In germline, CDR1 is MGHDK, CDR2 SYGVNS. CDR3 length: 15 amino acids. The CDR3: CASSPGRWQGETQYF.

The rearrangement joins TRBV20-1 to TRBJ1-1; TCRdb picks TRBD1, but there is no DNA to check that call. The CDR3 spans 17 residues. Germline V lookup: CDR1 DFQATT, CDR2 SNEGSKA (reference sequence). The chain's CDR3 is CSAPTRDRGTMNTEAFF.

The chain joins TRBV7-2 to TRBJ1-1; without DNA, the TCRdb call of TRBD1 cannot be checked. From germline, CDR1 is SGHTA and CDR2 FQGNSA. The CDR3 runs 15 residues. CDR3 in amino acids: CASSLVRGGNTEAFF.

The chain combines TRBV28 with TRBJ1-2; TCRdb selects TRBD1, and the lack of DNA leaves this call unchecked. The CDR3 runs to 13 residues. Germline V gene data show CDR1 as MDHEN and CDR2 as SYDVKM. The CDR3 loop reads CASSFGGTDGYTF.

The genes are TRBV11-2 and TRBJ2-1; as DNA is missing, the TRBD2 call by TCRdb cannot be tested. The CDR3 contains 16 residues. Germline V gene data show CDR1 as SGHAT and CDR2 as FQNNGV. This CDR3 is CASPSGPRDLHDEQFF.

The rearrangement links TRBV10-3 to TRBJ2-1; with no DNA, the TCRdb D assignment of TRBD2 cannot be verified. CDR3 length equals 14 residues. The V gene's germline CDR1 is ENHRY and CDR2 SYGVKD. Here the CDR3 reads CAISGEGYYNEQFF.

The rearrangement joins TRBV3-1 to TRBJ1-1; the TRBD1 assignment by TCRdb is unverifiable without DNA. The CDR3 loop spans 15 amino acids. CDR1 is LGHDT and CDR2 is YNNKEL in the germline V gene (reference sequence). The CDR3 sequence is CASSQGSDRGALAFF.

This chain joins TRBV7-2 and TRBJ1-2. Per the germline V gene, CDR1 is SGHTA and CDR2 is FQGNSA. This CDR3 contains 17 residues. The CDR3 loop is CASSLGGGTLGNYGYTF.

This chain uses TRBV27 with TRBJ1-5. Germline assignment: CDR1 MNHEY and CDR2 SMNVEV (reference sequence). The CDR3 runs 16 residues. The CDR3 reads CASSLREPFGNQPQHF.

The chain links TRBV5-1 to TRBJ2-3; lacking DNA, the TRBD2 call made by TCRdb goes unchecked. CDR1 is SGHRS and CDR2 is YFSETQ in the germline V gene. The CDR3 has 17 amino acids. CDR3 sequence: CASSQPPSGIAPDTQYF.

This chain uses TRBV5-1 with TRBJ1-1; as DNA is missing, the TRBD1 call by TCRdb cannot be tested. The CDR3 is made up of 12 amino acids. Germline CDR1 reads SGHRS; CDR2 reads YFSETQ. This CDR3 is CASRYSGGQAFF.

This rearrangement joins TRBV7-6 to TRBJ2-3; the D call of TRBD2 rests on TCRdb alone, since no DNA is present to check it. Germline V lookup: CDR1 SGHVS, CDR2 FNYEAQ. The CDR3 runs to 16 residues. The CDR3 spells CASSPIAGFRTDTQYF.

CDR3 loop: CASSPGAANTGELFF. The V and J genes are TRBV18 and TRBJ2-2. The V gene's germline CDR1 is KGHSH and CDR2 LQKENI. The CDR3 is 15 residues long.

The rearrangement links TRBV24-1 to TRBJ2-1. CDR3 length equals 13 residues. Germline CDR1 and CDR2: KGHDR and SFDVKD. The CDR3 spells CATSDFLHNEQFF.

The chain is built from TRBV27 and TRBJ2-3. This CDR3 is 15 amino acids long. The germline gives CDR1 MNHEY, CDR2 SMNVEV (reference sequence). CDR3 loop: CASSLTTHVTDTQYF.

This sequence joins TRBV7-6 and TRBJ1-6. The CDR3 length is 12 residues. Per germline, CDR1 SGHVS and CDR2 FNYEAQ. CDR3 sequence reads: CASSYRASPLHF. Variable domain in full (rest from reference TRBV7-6 and TRBJ1-6): GAGVSQSPRYKVTKRGQDVALRCDPISGHVSLYWYRQALGQGPEFLTYFNYEAQQDKSGLPNDRFSAERPEGSISTLTIQRTEQRDSAMYRCASSYRASPLHFGNGTRLTVT.